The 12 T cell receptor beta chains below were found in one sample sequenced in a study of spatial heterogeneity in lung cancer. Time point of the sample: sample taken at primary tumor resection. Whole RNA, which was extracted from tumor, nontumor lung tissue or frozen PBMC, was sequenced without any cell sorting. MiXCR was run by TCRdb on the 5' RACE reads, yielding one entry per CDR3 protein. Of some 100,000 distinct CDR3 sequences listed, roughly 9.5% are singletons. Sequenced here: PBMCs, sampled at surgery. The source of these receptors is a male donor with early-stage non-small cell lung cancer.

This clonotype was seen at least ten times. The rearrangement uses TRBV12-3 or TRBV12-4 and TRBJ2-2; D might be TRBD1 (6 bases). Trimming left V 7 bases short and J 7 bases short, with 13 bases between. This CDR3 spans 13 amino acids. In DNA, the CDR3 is TGTGCCAGCAAAAACAGGGCGAACGGGGAGCTGTTTTTT. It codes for CASKNRANGELFF.

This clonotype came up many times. CDR3 nucleotide sequence: TGTGCCAGCAGCCAAGATTCAACAGGTTATGGCTACACCTTC. This sequence encodes CASSQDSTGYGYTF. The chain links TRBV14 to TRBJ1-2; tentatively, D is TRBD1 (5 bases). The ends were cut back, 0 bases at V and 5 bases at J, with 10 bases in the middle. The germline V gene encodes CDR1 SGHDN and CDR2 FVKESK. The CDR3 has 14 residues.

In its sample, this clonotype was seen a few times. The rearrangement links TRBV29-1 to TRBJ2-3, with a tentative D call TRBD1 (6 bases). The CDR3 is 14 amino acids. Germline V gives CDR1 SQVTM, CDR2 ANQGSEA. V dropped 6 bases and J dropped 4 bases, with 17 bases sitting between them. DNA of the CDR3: TGCAGCGTCCCCTTGGTTGGGGGCGCAGATACGCAGTATTTT. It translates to CSVPLVGGADTQYF.

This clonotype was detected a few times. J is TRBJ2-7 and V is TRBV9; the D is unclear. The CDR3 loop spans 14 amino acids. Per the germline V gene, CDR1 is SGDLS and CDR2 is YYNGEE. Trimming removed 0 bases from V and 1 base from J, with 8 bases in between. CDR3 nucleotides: TGTGCCAGCAGCGTAGACCTTTTTTCCTACGAGCAGTACTTC. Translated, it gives CASSVDLFSYEQYF. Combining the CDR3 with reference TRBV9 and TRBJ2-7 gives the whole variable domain DSGVTQTPKHLITATGQRVTLRCSPRSGDLSVYWYQQSLDQGLQFLIQYYNGEERAKGNILERFSAQQFPDLHSELNLSSLELGDSALYFCASSVDLFSYEQYFGPGTRLTVT.

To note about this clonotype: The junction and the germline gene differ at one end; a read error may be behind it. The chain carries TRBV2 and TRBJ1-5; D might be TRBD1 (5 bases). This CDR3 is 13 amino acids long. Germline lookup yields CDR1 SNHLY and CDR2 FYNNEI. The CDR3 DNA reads TGTGCCAGCAGTGAAGGGGGCAATCGGCCCCAGCATTTT. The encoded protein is CASSEGGNRPQHF.

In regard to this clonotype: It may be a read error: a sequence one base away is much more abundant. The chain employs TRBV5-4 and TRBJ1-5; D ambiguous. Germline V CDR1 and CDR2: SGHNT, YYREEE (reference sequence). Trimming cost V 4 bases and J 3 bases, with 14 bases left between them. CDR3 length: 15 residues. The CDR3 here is CASSPIPAANQPQHF. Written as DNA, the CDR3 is TGTGCCAGCAGCCCGATCCCCGCGGCCAATCAGCCCCAGCATTTT.

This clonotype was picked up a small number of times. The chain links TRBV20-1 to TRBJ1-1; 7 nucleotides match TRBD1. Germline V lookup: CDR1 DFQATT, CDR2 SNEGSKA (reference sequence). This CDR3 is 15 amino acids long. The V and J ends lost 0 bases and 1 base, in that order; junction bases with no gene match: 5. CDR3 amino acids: CSARDPRGGNTEAFF. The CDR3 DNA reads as TGCAGTGCTAGAGATCCCAGGGGGGGGAACACTGAAGCTTTCTTT.

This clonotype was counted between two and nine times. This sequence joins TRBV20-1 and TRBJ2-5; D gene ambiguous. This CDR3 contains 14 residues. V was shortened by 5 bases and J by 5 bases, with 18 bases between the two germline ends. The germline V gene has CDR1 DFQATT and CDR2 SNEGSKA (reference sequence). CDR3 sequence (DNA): TGCAGTGCTTCCCCCCACTATAATCAGGAGACCCAGTACTTC. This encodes CSASPHYNQETQYF.

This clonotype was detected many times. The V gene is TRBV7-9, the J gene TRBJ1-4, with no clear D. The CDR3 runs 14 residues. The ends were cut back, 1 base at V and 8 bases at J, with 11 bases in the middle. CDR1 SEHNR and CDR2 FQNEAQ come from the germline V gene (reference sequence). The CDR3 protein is CASSLEEIAEKLFF. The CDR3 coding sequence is TGTGCCAGCAGCTTAGAGGAAATCGCGGAAAAACTGTTTTTT.

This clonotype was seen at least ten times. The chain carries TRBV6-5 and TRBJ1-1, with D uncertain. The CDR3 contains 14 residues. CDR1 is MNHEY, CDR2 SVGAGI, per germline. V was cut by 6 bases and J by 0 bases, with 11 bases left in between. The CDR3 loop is CASSDRYMNTEAFF. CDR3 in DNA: TGTGCCAGCAGCGACCGATACATGAACACTGAAGCTTTCTTT.

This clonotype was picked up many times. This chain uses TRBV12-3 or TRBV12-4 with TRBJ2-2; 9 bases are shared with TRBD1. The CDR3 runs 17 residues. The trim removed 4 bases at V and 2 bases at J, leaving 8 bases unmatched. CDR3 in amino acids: CASSSRDRDSNTGELFF. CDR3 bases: TGTGCCAGCAGTTCCCGGGACAGGGATAGCAACACCGGGGAGCTGTTTTTT.

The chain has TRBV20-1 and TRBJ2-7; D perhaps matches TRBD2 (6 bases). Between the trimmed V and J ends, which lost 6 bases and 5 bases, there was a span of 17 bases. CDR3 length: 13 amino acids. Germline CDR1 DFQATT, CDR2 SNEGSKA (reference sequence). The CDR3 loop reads CSATGTPRNEQYF. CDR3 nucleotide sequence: TGCAGTGCAACCGGGACTCCACGTAACGAGCAGTACTTC.